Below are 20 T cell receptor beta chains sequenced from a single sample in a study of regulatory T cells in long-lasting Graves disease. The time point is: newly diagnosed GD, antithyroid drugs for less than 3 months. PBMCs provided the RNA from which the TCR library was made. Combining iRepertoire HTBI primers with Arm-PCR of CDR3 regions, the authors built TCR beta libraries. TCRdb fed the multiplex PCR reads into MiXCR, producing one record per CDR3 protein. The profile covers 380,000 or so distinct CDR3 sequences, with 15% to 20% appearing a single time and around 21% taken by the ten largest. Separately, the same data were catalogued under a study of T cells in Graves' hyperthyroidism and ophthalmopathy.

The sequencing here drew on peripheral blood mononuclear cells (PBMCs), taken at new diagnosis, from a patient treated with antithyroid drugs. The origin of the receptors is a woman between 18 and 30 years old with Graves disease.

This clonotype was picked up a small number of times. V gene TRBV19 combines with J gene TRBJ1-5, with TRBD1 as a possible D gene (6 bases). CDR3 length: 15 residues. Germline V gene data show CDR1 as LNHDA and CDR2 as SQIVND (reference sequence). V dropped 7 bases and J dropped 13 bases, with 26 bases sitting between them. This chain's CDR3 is CASTIGGLPAGDQHF. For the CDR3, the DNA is TGTGCCAGTACCATAGGGGGACTCCCGGCTGGTGATCAGCATTTT.

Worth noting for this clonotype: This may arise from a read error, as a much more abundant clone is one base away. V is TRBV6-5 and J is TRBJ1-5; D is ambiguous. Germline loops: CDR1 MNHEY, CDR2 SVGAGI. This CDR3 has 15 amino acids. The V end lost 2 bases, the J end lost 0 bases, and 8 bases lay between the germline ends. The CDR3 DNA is TGTGCCAGCAGTTACGACGCGGTTAGCAATCAGCCCCAGCATTTT. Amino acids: CASSYDAVSNQPQHF.

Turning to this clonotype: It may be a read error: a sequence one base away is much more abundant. CDR3 nucleotide sequence: TGTGCCAGCAGCTACGGACTAGCTCCTCTCGACGAGCCGTACTTC. This encodes CASSYGLAPLDEPYF. V is TRBV5-6 and J is TRBJ2-7; TRBD2 matches at 8 bases. There are 15 residues in the CDR3. The germline V gene encodes CDR1 SGHDT and CDR2 YYEEEE.

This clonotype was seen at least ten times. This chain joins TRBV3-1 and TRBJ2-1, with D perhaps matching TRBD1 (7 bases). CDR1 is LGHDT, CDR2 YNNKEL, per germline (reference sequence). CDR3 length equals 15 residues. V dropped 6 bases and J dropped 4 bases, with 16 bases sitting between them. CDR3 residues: CASRRDSGWYNEQFF. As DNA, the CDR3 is TGTGCCAGCAGGCGGGACAGTGGATGGTACAATGAGCAGTTCTTC.

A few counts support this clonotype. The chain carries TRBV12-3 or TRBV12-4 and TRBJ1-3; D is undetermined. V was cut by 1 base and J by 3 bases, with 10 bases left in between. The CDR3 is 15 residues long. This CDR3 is CASSLVLGLGNTIYF. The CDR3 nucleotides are TGTGCCAGCAGTTTAGTGCTAGGGCTTGGAAACACCATATATTTT.

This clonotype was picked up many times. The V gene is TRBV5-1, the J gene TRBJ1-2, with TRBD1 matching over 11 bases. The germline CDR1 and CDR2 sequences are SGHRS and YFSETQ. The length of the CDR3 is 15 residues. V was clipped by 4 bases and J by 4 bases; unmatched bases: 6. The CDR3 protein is CASSPRTGGGYGYTF. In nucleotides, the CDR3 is TGCGCCAGCAGCCCGAGGACAGGGGGCGGCTATGGCTACACCTTC.

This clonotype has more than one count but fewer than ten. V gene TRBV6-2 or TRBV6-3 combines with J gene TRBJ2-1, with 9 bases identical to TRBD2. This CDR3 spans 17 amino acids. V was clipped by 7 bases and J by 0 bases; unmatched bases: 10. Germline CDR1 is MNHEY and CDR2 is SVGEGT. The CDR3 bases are TGTGCCAGCACCACGACTAGCGGCCGTTTCTCCTACAATGAGCAGTTCTTC. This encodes CASTTTSGRFSYNEQFF.

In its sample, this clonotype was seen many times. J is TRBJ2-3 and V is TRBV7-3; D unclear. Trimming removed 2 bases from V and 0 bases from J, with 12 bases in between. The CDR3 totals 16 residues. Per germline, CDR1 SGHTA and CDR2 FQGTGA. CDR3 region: CASSLGQRPSTDTQYF. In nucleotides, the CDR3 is TGTGCCAGCAGCTTAGGGCAGCGACCTAGCACAGATACGCAGTATTTT.

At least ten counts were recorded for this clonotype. In DNA, the CDR3 is TGTGCCAGCAGGGGTGTTATCGGACAGGAGGTGGAGACCCAGTACTTC. It yields the protein CASRGVIGQEVETQYF. The chain links TRBV2 to TRBJ2-5, with TRBD1 matching over 7 bases. Germline V CDR1 and CDR2: SNHLY, FYNNEI. V lost 6 bases, J lost 5 bases, and 15 bases stayed unmatched. This CDR3 contains 16 residues.

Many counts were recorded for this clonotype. DNA of the CDR3: TGCAGTGCTAGAGGGCGGGACAGAAATAGCAATCAGCCCCAGCATTTT. Residues: CSARGRDRNSNQPQHF. The V call is TRBV20-1, the J call TRBJ1-5; TRBD1 agrees at 7 bases. Germline-derived CDR1 and CDR2 are DFQATT and SNEGSKA (reference sequence). CDR3 length: 16 residues. V dropped 1 base and J dropped 0; count of bases not matched to a gene: 6.

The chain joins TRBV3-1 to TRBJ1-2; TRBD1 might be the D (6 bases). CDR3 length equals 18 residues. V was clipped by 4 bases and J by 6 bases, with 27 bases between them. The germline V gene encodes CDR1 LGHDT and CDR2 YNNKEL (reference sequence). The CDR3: CASSPSTWGPGRGHGYTF. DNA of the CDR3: TGTGCCAGCAGCCCCTCTACTTGGGGGCCAGGACGGGGGCATGGCTACACCTTC.

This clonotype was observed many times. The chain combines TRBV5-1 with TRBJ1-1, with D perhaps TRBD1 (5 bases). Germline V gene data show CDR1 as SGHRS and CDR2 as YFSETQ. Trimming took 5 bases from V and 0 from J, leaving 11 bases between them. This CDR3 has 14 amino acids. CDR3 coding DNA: TGCGCCAGCAGTTCAGGGAAGCTGAACACTGAAGCTTTCTTT. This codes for CASSSGKLNTEAFF.

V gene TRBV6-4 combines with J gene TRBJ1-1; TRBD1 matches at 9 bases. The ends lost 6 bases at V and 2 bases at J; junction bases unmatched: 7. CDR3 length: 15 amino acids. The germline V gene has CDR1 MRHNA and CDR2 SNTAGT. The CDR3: CASRPEQGANTEAFF. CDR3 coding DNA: TGTGCCAGCAGGCCCGAACAGGGGGCCAACACTGAAGCTTTCTTT.

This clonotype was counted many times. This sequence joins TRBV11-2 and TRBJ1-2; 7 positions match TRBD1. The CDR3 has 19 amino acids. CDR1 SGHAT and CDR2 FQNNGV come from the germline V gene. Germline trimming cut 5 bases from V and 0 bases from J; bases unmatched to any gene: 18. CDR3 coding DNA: TGTGCCAGCAGCCCAGGGGGGAAGAGGCCAAAGCGCTCTAACTATGGCTACACCTTC. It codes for CASSPGGKRPKRSNYGYTF.

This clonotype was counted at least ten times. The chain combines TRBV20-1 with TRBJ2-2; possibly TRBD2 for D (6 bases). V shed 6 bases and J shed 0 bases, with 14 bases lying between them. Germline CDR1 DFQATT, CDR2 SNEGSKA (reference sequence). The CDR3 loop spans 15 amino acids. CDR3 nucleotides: TGCAGTGCCAATAGGAGGGGAACGAACACCGGGGAGCTGTTTTTT. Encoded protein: CSANRRGTNTGELFF.

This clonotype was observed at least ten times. The CDR3 protein is CSASNRGGSGYTF. The CDR3 DNA is TGCAGTGCTAGTAACAGGGGGGGGTCCGGCTACACCTTC. The chain recombines TRBV20-1 with TRBJ1-2; 8 bases fit TRBD1. Germline trimming cut 3 bases from V and 8 bases from J; bases unmatched to any gene: 8. The CDR3 is made up of 13 amino acids. In germline, CDR1 is DFQATT, CDR2 SNEGSKA (reference sequence).

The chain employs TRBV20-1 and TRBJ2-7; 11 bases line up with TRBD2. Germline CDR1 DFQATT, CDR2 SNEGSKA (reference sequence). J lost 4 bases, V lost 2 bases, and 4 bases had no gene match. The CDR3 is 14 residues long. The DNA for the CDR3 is TGCAGTGCTAGAACTAGCGGGAGCCTTTACGAGCAGTACTTC. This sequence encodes CSARTSGSLYEQYF.

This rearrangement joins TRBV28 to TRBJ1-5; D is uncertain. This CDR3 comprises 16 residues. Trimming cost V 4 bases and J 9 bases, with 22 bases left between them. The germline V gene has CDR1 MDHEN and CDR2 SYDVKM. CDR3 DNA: TGTGCCAGCAGTTCCCTCCGGTGGCAAGTTCAGCCGCCCCAGCATTTT. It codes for CASSSLRWQVQPPQHF.

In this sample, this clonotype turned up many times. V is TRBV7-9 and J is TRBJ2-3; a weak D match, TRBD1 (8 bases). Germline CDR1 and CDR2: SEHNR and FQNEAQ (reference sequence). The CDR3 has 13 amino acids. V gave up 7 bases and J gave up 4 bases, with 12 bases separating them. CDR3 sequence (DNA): TGTGCCAGCACCACAGGGGGGGCAGATACGCAGTATTTT. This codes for CASTTGGADTQYF. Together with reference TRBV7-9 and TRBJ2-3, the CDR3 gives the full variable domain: DTGVSQNPRHKITKRGQNVTFRCDPISEHNRLYWYRQTLGQGPEFLTYFQNEAQLEKSRLLSDRFSAERPKGSFSTLEIQRTEQGDSAMYLCASTTGGADTQYFGPGTRLTVL.

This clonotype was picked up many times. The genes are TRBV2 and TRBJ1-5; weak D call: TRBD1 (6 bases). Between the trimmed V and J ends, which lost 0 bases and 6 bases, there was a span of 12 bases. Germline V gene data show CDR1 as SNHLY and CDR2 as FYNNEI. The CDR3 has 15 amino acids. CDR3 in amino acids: CASSEARGLLQPQHF. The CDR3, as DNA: TGTGCCAGCAGTGAAGCTCGGGGGCTACTTCAGCCCCAGCATTTT.